The present T cell receptor beta chain was sequenced within a study of cytomegalovirus exposure and HLA in healthy donors. At the level of the study: As an earlier analysis found, roughly 170 million T cells yielded about 120 million unique TCR beta sequences.

It was with 60 Vbeta and 13 Jbeta primers that the PCR ran. Authors' processing steps: Later analysis identified tens of millions of unique TCR beta chains, approximately 11 million shared. TCRdb keeps only in-frame clones here, not all; method: immunoSEQ multiplex PCR. V and J calls and clone size are those listed in that table; D and trimming were worked out from the DNA. Of 150,000 or so clones listed, 70% to 80% are singletons. The sequence derives from a woman aged 35 to 49 in good health and CMV-seronegative. Sequencing was done on a sample of PBMCs.

The CDR3 DNA reads as TGTGCCAGCCTAATAGCGGGGACTAACGAGCAGTACTTC. As protein: CASLIAGTNEQYF. This rearrangement joins TRBV6-1 to TRBJ2-7, with 8 bases identical to TRBD2. Germline CDR1 MNHNS, CDR2 SASEGT. CDR3 length: 13 residues. Losses at the gene ends were 8 bases for V and 5 bases for J; bases not matched to a gene: 8.